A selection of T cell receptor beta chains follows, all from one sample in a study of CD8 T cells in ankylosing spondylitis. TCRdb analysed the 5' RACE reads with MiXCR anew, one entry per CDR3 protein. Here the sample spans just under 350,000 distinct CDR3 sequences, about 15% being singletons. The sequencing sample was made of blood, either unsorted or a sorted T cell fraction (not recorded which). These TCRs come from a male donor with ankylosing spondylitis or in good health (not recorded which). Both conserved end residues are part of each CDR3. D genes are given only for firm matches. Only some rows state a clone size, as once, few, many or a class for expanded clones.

CDR3nt: TGTGCCAGCAGCTTGGTAGTCGGCGCTACCCAAGAGACCCAGTACTTC; CDR3aa: CASSLVVGATQETQYF; j_gene: TRBJ2-5; v_gene: TRBV5-6; d_gene: -; abundance: -
CDR3nt: TGTGCCAGCAGTTTAAGGCTAGCGGGGGGGTATTTT; CDR3aa: CASSLRLAGGYF; j_gene: TRBJ2-3; v_gene: TRBV12-3/TRBV12-4; d_gene: TRBD2; abundance: -
CDR3nt: TGCGCCAGCAGCTTAACCGGGACTACGAGCTCCTACAATGAGCAGTTCTTC; CDR3aa: CASSLTGTTSSYNEQFF; j_gene: TRBJ2-1; v_gene: TRBV5-1; d_gene: TRBD2; abundance: -
CDR3nt: TGCAGCGGTAAAGCGGGCGGGGAGCTGTTTTTT; CDR3aa: CSGKAGGELFF; j_gene: TRBJ2-2; v_gene: TRBV29-1; d_gene: -; abundance: many
CDR3nt: TGTGCCATTTGGGGGGGAGCCTCTGATACGCAGTATTTT; CDR3aa: CAIWGGASDTQYF; j_gene: TRBJ2-3; v_gene: TRBV10-3; d_gene: TRBD2; abundance: -
CDR3nt: TGTGCCAGCAGCCAAGATTCGGCGGGAGGGCCCGAGCAGTACTTC; CDR3aa: CASSQDSAGGPEQYF; j_gene: TRBJ2-7; v_gene: TRBV4-2; d_gene: TRBD2; abundance: -
CDR3nt: TGTGCCAGCAGCTTAGCCGGGGTCAGTCTAAGCTTC; CDR3aa: CASSLAGVSLSF; j_gene: TRBJ2-5; v_gene: TRBV7-2; d_gene: -; abundance: few
CDR3nt: TGCAGTGCTAGAGATCCCCTAGTCTACGAGCAGTACTTC; CDR3aa: CSARDPLVYEQYF; j_gene: TRBJ2-7; v_gene: TRBV20-1; d_gene: -; abundance: few
CDR3nt: TGTGCCAGCAGCAAGGGATCCGTCTCTACTTACGAGCAGTACTTC; CDR3aa: CASSKGSVSTYEQYF; j_gene: TRBJ2-7; v_gene: TRBV7-9; d_gene: -; abundance: few
CDR3nt: TGTGCCAGCAGTCCACACGGCGCCAACTATGGCTACACCTTC; CDR3aa: CASSPHGANYGYTF; j_gene: TRBJ1-2; v_gene: TRBV12-3/TRBV12-4; d_gene: -; abundance: -
CDR3nt: TGCGCCAGCAGCTTGAAGGCAGCCCAAGAGACCCAGTACTTC; CDR3aa: CASSLKAAQETQYF; j_gene: TRBJ2-5; v_gene: TRBV5-1; d_gene: -; abundance: few
CDR3nt: TGTGCCACCAGCAGATCCGGAGGCGATGAGCAGTTCTTC; CDR3aa: CATSRSGGDEQFF; j_gene: TRBJ2-1; v_gene: TRBV15; d_gene: -; abundance: -
CDR3nt: TGCAGTGCTCACAGGGTGACTAATGAAAAACTGTTTTTT; CDR3aa: CSAHRVTNEKLFF; j_gene: TRBJ1-4; v_gene: TRBV20-1; d_gene: -; abundance: few
CDR3nt: TGTGCCAGCAGTTACGGGGCCAGGGCTTTATCGGCTAACTATGGCTACACCTTC; CDR3aa: CASSYGARALSANYGYTF; j_gene: TRBJ1-2; v_gene: TRBV6-2/TRBV6-3; d_gene: -; abundance: -
CDR3nt: TGTGCCAGCAGCTTTGGTAGCGGGGGGGGTGCTAGCACAGATACGCAGTATTTT; CDR3aa: CASSFGSGGGASTDTQYF; j_gene: TRBJ2-3; v_gene: TRBV11-2; d_gene: TRBD2; abundance: -
CDR3nt: TGTGCCAGCAGTCTGCGGTCCCACAATCAGCCCCAGCATTTT; CDR3aa: CASSLRSHNQPQHF; j_gene: TRBJ1-5; v_gene: TRBV12-3/TRBV12-4; d_gene: -; abundance: -
CDR3nt: TGTGCCAGCAGCTTAGCCCTAGCGGGGGCCTACAATGAGCAGTTCTTC; CDR3aa: CASSLALAGAYNEQFF; j_gene: TRBJ2-1; v_gene: TRBV7-2; d_gene: TRBD2; abundance: few
CDR3nt: TGTGCCAGCAGTCGGGAAAAGGTCGGGGAAGCTTTCTTT; CDR3aa: CASSREKVGEAFF; j_gene: TRBJ1-1; v_gene: TRBV5-6; d_gene: -; abundance: many
CDR3nt: TGTGCCAGCAGCCCGACTAGCGGGAGTTTGGTAGAGACCCAGTACTTC; CDR3aa: CASSPTSGSLVETQYF; j_gene: TRBJ2-5; v_gene: TRBV12-3/TRBV12-4; d_gene: TRBD2; abundance: -
CDR3nt: TGTGCCAGCAGCTTACCGGGACTAGCGGGAGGGGAGACAGATACGCAGTATTTT; CDR3aa: CASSLPGLAGGETDTQYF; j_gene: TRBJ2-3; v_gene: TRBV7-2; d_gene: TRBD2; abundance: few
CDR3nt: TGCGCCAGCAGTCTAGCGGGGGCGAAAGATACGCAGTATTTT; CDR3aa: CASSLAGAKDTQYF; j_gene: TRBJ2-3; v_gene: TRBV10-2; d_gene: TRBD2; abundance: -
CDR3nt: TGCGCCAGCAGCTTTGGAGCTAGCGGTCCCTACGAGCAGTACTTC; CDR3aa: CASSFGASGPYEQYF; j_gene: TRBJ2-7; v_gene: TRBV5-1; d_gene: TRBD2; abundance: -
CDR3nt: TGTGCCTGGAGTGTCCCCCCGGGACTAGCGGGAGTCAATGAGCAGTTCTTC; CDR3aa: CAWSVPPGLAGVNEQFF; j_gene: TRBJ2-1; v_gene: TRBV30; d_gene: TRBD2; abundance: -
CDR3nt: TGCAGCGCGAACAGGGTAGGAGGGGAGACCCAGTACTTC; CDR3aa: CSANRVGGETQYF; j_gene: TRBJ2-5; v_gene: TRBV29-1; d_gene: -; abundance: -
CDR3nt: TGCAGCGTTTGGGAGGCCGGGGAGCTGTTTTTT; CDR3aa: CSVWEAGELFF; j_gene: TRBJ2-2; v_gene: TRBV29-1; d_gene: -; abundance: -
CDR3nt: TGCAGCTCCCTCGACGCGAACACTGAAGCTTTCTTT; CDR3aa: CSSLDANTEAFF; j_gene: TRBJ1-1; v_gene: TRBV20-1; d_gene: -; abundance: few
CDR3nt: TGTGCCAGCAGCGCACAGGGACTGGCTGGCTACACCTTC; CDR3aa: CASSAQGLAGYTF; j_gene: TRBJ1-2; v_gene: TRBV7-2; d_gene: -; abundance: few
CDR3nt: TGTGCCACCAGCCAAGGTCGGACTAGCGGGGGTAGCGGGGAGCTGTTTTTT; CDR3aa: CATSQGRTSGGSGELFF; j_gene: TRBJ2-2; v_gene: TRBV3-1; d_gene: TRBD2; abundance: -
CDR3nt: TGTGCCAGCAGTTTAGGGCGGGCGGGAGCCCCTTATAATGAGCAGTTCTTC; CDR3aa: CASSLGRAGAPYNEQFF; j_gene: TRBJ2-1; v_gene: TRBV27; d_gene: TRBD2; abundance: -
CDR3nt: TGCAGTGCTGCGGGACTCCCGAACACCGGGGAGCTGTTTTTT; CDR3aa: CSAAGLPNTGELFF; j_gene: TRBJ2-2; v_gene: TRBV20-1; d_gene: -; abundance: few
CDR3nt: TGTGCCAGCAGTTTATGGGGCAGGAGCTCCAAAAACATTCAGTACTTC; CDR3aa: CASSLWGRSSKNIQYF; j_gene: TRBJ2-4; v_gene: TRBV27; d_gene: -; abundance: few
CDR3nt: TGCGCCAGCAGCCGCGGACAGTACAATGAGCAGTTCTTC; CDR3aa: CASSRGQYNEQFF; j_gene: TRBJ2-1; v_gene: TRBV5-1; d_gene: -; abundance: many
CDR3nt: TGTGCCAGCAGCTTAGATGTGGAGCAGTTCTTC; CDR3aa: CASSLDVEQFF; j_gene: TRBJ2-1; v_gene: TRBV7-9; d_gene: -; abundance: few
CDR3nt: TGTGCCAGCAGTTTTGGACAGGGCCGCTATGGCTACACCTTC; CDR3aa: CASSFGQGRYGYTF; j_gene: TRBJ1-2; v_gene: TRBV27; d_gene: TRBD1; abundance: -
CDR3nt: TGCGCCAGCAGCCAGCCGGGGCTAATGACAGATACGCAGTATTTT; CDR3aa: CASSQPGLMTDTQYF; j_gene: TRBJ2-3; v_gene: TRBV4-1; d_gene: -; abundance: -
CDR3nt: TGTGCCAGCAGCCCTGAGGGGGCAGGGAGATCAAATGAGCAGTTCTTC; CDR3aa: CASSPEGAGRSNEQFF; j_gene: TRBJ2-1; v_gene: TRBV12-3/TRBV12-4; d_gene: TRBD1; abundance: -
CDR3nt: TGTGCCAGTAGTATAGACGCCCGGTCCTCTGGGGCCAACGTCCTGACTTTC; CDR3aa: CASSIDARSSGANVLTF; j_gene: TRBJ2-6; v_gene: TRBV19; d_gene: -; abundance: -